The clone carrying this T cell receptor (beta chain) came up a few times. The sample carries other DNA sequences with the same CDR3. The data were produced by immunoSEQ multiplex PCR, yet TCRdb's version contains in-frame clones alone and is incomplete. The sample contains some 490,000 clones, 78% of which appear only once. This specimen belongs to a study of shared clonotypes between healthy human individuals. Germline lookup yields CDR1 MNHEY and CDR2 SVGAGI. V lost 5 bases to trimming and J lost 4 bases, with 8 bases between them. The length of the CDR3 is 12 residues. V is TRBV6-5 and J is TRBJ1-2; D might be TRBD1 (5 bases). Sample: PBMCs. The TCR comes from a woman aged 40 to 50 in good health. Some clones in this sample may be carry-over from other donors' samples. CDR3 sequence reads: CASSDSAYGYTF. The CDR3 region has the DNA TGTGCCAGCAGTGACAGCGCCTATGGCTACACCTTC.